One T cell receptor (beta chain) is described in this entry. Generated by immunoSEQ multiplex PCR, the TCRdb table keeps only in-frame clones and is missing some. The sample contains 65,000 to 95,000 clones, 93% of which appear only once. The sample comes from a study of technical replicates of blood from several donors. CDR3 length: 15 amino acids. Trimming took 4 bases from V and 5 from J; bases not matched to a gene: 10. Per the germline V gene, CDR1 is MGHRA and CDR2 is YSYEKL. This chain joins TRBV4-1 and TRBJ1-1, with 7 bases identical to TRBD1. The receptor's source is a human donor in good health. Sequencing was done on a sample of T cells isolated from PBMCs. The CDR3: CASSLTLQGGTEAFF. The CDR3 DNA sequence: TGCGCCAGCAGCCTGACGCTTCAGGGGGGTACTGAAGCTTTCTTT.